This T cell receptor beta chain comes out of a study of human T cells and chemical hapten exposure. Study findings and constraints: Counts of TCRs above 1 in 1000 frequency stayed unchanged with DPC sensitization.

Germline V gene lookup returns CDR1 KGHSH and CDR2 LQKENI. This CDR3 is built from 14 residues. V was shortened by 3 bases and J by 6 bases, with 12 bases between the two germline ends. Note on this clonotype: The antigen is undetermined.

The time point: patch test 3, about 24 weeks after DPC sensitization. As for treatment: therapeutic diphenylcyclopropenone sensitization with weekly scalp DPC. Blood draws preceded each patch test application. In the authors' methods: Across samples, TCR counts had a median of about 93,000 and ranged from about 23,224 to 700,000. TCRdb reprocessed the RACE reads via MiXCR and lists one record per CDR3 protein. Clone size and V and J calls follow TCRdb, not the original study. Of about 110,000 distinct CDR3 sequences listed, 34% are singletons. Sequenced here: whole blood, sampled in connection with sensitization to the hapten diphenylcyclopropenone (DPC). The origin of this receptor is a man in his forties with alopecia areata. Some clones in this sample may be carry-over from other donors' samples. This chain connects TRBV18 to TRBJ1-5, with D perhaps TRBD1 (5 bases). The CDR3 region is CASSPPGLGQPQHF. The CDR3 DNA follows: TGTGCCAGCTCACCTCCAGGGCTTGGTCAGCCCCAGCATTTT.